The 32 T cell receptor beta chains listed next were all sequenced from one sample in a study of T cell responses to AZD1222 COVID-19 vaccine. TCRdb keeps only in-frame clones here, not all; method: immunoSEQ multiplex PCR. The sample includes about 120,000 clones, less than 90% of them seen just once. The specimen was peripheral blood, collected on day 0 of AZD1222 vaccination. The receptors shown here come from an adult in good health.

V usage is TRBV9 and J usage is TRBJ2-1; tentative D call: TRBD1 (6 bases). Germline V gene sequence: CDR1 SGDLS, CDR2 YYNGEE. V was shortened by 4 bases and J by 0 bases, with 11 bases between the two germline ends. The length of the CDR3 is 15 residues. The CDR3: CASSPAGDSYNEQFF. The CDR3 DNA reads TGTGCCAGCAGCCCGGCAGGGGACTCCTACAATGAGCAGTTCTTC.

The chain couples TRBV28 to TRBJ2-7; 10 positions match TRBD1. Germline V gene lookup returns CDR1 MDHEN and CDR2 SYDVKM. J was trimmed by 0 bases and V by 4 bases; bases with no gene match: 21. This CDR3 comprises 21 residues. In nucleotides, the CDR3 is TGTGCCAGCAGTTGGCCCTCCGGGACAGGGGTCGGTTCATGGAACTCCTACGAGCAGTACTTC. Amino acids: CASSWPSGTGVGSWNSYEQYF.

The chain uses TRBV5-1 and TRBJ2-3, with 10 bases matching TRBD2. The CDR3 extends over 15 amino acids. V lost 3 bases and J lost 0; bases outside the gene matches: 1. From germline, CDR1 is SGHRS and CDR2 YFSETQ. CDR3 region: CASSWTSGSTDTQYF. CDR3 in DNA: TGCGCCAGCAGCTGGACTAGCGGTAGCACAGATACGCAGTATTTT. The full variable domain, rest sourced from reference TRBV5-1 and TRBJ2-3, is KAGVTQTPRYLIKTRGQQVTLSCSPISGHRSVSWYQQTPGQGLQFLFEYFSETQRNKGNFPGRFSGRQFSNSRSEMNVSTLELGDSALYLCASSWTSGSTDTQYFGPGTRLTVL.

This rearrangement joins TRBV5-1 to TRBJ2-5; no definite D call. The CDR3 spans 15 residues. The V end was cut by 2 bases, the J end by 2 bases, with 13 bases between. Germline-derived CDR1 and CDR2 are SGHRS and YFSETQ. CDR3 amino acids: CASSLQWAGQETQYF. CDR3 sequence (DNA): TGCGCCAGCAGCTTACAATGGGCTGGGCAAGAGACCCAGTACTTC.

The gene calls are TRBV6-4 and TRBJ2-1, with TRBD2 identical over 7 bases. There are 17 residues in the CDR3. J was trimmed by 6 bases and V by 6 bases; bases with no gene match: 17. Germline values: CDR1 MRHNA, CDR2 SNTAGT. DNA for the CDR3: TGTGCCAGCAGCGTCCATAGCGGGCCTGCACTGGGCAATGAGCAGTTCTTC. As protein: CASSVHSGPALGNEQFF.

The rearrangement uses TRBV27 and TRBJ1-6, with D perhaps TRBD1 (5 bases). V lost 3 bases to trimming and J lost 9 bases, with 15 bases between them. In germline, CDR1 is MNHEY, CDR2 SMNVEV (reference sequence). The CDR3 extends over 15 amino acids. The CDR3 spells CASSFDGQGASPLHF. Written as DNA, the CDR3 is TGTGCCAGCAGTTTCGATGGCCAAGGGGCTTCACCCCTCCACTTT.

The CDR3 sequence is CASSPARGFETQYF. The CDR3 nucleotides are TGTGCCAGCAGCCCCGCGAGGGGGTTTGAGACCCAGTACTTC. J is TRBJ2-5 and V is TRBV4-2, with a tentative D call TRBD1 (6 bases). The germline gives CDR1 LGHNA, CDR2 YNFKEQ. V dropped 4 bases and J dropped 5 bases, with 14 bases sitting between them. This CDR3 has 14 amino acids.

This clone was counted a single time. The chain links TRBV5-5 to TRBJ2-3, with 11 positions matching TRBD1. The CDR3 has 14 residues. Trimming at V came to 4 bases and at J to 4 bases, leaving 2 bases not matched to a gene. Germline loops: CDR1 SGHKS, CDR2 YYEKEE (reference sequence). CDR3 nucleotide sequence: TGTGCCAGCAGCAGGACAGGGGGCCCAGATACGCAGTATTTT. Translating it yields CASSRTGGPDTQYF.

The chain employs TRBV5-5 and TRBJ1-1; D might be TRBD1 (5 bases). CDR1 SGHKS and CDR2 YYEKEE come from the germline V gene (reference sequence). The V and J ends lost 4 bases and 4 bases respectively, with 20 bases between them. This CDR3 is 16 amino acids long. The CDR3 nucleotides read TGTGCCAGCAGCATGCCCGAATTGGGGGTTTTCACTGAAGCTTTCTTT. This translates into CASSMPELGVFTEAFF. The variable domain in full, with the rest retrieved from reference TRBV5-5 and TRBJ1-1, is DAGVTQSPTHLIKTRGQQVTLRCSPISGHKSVSWYQQVLGQGPQFIFQYYEKEERGRGNFPDRFSARQFPNYSSELNVNALLLGDSALYLCASSMPELGVFTEAFFGQGTRLTVV.

This clone was seen a single time. The chain couples TRBV6-1 to TRBJ1-2, with 7 nucleotides matching TRBD1. The length of the CDR3 is 13 residues. Unmatched junction bases numbered 3, after V lost 3 bases and J lost 5 bases. The germline gives CDR1 MNHNS, CDR2 SASEGT. The CDR3 reads CASSDTGVYGYTF. The CDR3 bases are TGTGCCAGCAGTGACACAGGGGTTTATGGCTACACCTTC.

The chain joins TRBV6-5 to TRBJ2-7, with a possible D match to TRBD1 (7 bases). The CDR3 contains 16 residues. CDR1 and CDR2 (germline): MNHEY, SVGAGI. Trimming shortened V by 2 bases and J by 0 bases, and 14 bases separated the two germline ends. The CDR3 DNA sequence: TGTGCCAGCAGTTACGGGCAGGGGGGATCCTCCTACGAGCAGTACTTC. As protein: CASSYGQGGSSYEQYF.

This chain uses TRBV28 with TRBJ1-1, with 10 bases that match TRBD1. Germline-derived CDR1 and CDR2 are MDHEN and SYDVKM. The ends lost 6 bases at V and 3 bases at J; junction bases unmatched: 10. The CDR3 consists of 16 residues. DNA for the CDR3: TGTGCCAGCAGACCGGGACAGGGGAGCAGGGACACTGAAGCTTTCTTT. Translation: CASRPGQGSRDTEAFF.

This clone has a single count. The chain combines TRBV5-1 with TRBJ2-6; 9 nucleotides align to TRBD1. V shed 4 bases, J shed 4 bases, and the junction held 3 bases outside the gene matches. Germline loops: CDR1 SGHRS, CDR2 YFSETQ. This CDR3 contains 15 residues. The CDR3 DNA follows: TGCGCCAGCAGCCGGGACAGGGCCGGGGCCAACGTCCTGACTTTC. Its translation is CASSRDRAGANVLTF.

The chain joins TRBV7-8 to TRBJ2-7, with TRBD2 matching 10 bases. This CDR3 region has 15 residues. J lost 6 bases, V lost 2 bases, and 7 bases had no gene match. CDR1 is SGHVS and CDR2 is FQNEAQ in the germline V gene. CDR3 nucleotides: TGTGCCAGCAGCTTAATGATAGCGGGAGGCCCCGAGCAGTACTTC. The encoded protein is CASSLMIAGGPEQYF. Full variable domain (remainder filled in from reference TRBV7-8 and TRBJ2-7): GAGVSQSPRYKVAKRGQDVALRCDPISGHVSLFWYQQALGQGPEFLTYFQNEAQLDKSGLPSDRFFAERPEGSVSTLKIQRTQQEDSAVYLCASSLMIAGGPEQYFGPGTRLTVT.

Points on this clone: This sample includes further DNA sequences coding for the same CDR3. This chain connects TRBV28 to TRBJ1-4; a weak D match, TRBD1 (5 bases). The CDR3 length is 13 residues. Trimming cost V 2 bases and J 8 bases, with 9 bases left between them. Germline loops: CDR1 MDHEN, CDR2 SYDVKM. The CDR3 sequence is CASSLPGREKLFF. In DNA form, the CDR3 reads TGTGCCAGCAGTTTACCAGGGCGCGAAAAACTGTTTTTT.

This clone was seen a single time. V gene TRBV2 combines with J gene TRBJ1-6, with D maybe TRBD1 (5 bases). The CDR3 extends over 17 amino acids. The germline V gene encodes CDR1 SNHLY and CDR2 FYNNEI. Trimming pared 6 bases from V and 3 bases from J, leaving 18 bases between. The CDR3 is CASRWGLGVDYNSPLHF. CDR3 DNA: TGTGCCAGCAGGTGGGGCCTAGGGGTTGACTATAATTCACCCCTCCACTTT.

The CDR3 protein is CASSPLGSGYSTDTQYF. CDR3 in DNA: TGTGCCAGTAGTCCCTTGGGTAGCGGGTATAGCACAGATACGCAGTATTTT. This chain connects TRBV19 to TRBJ2-3; 7 positions match TRBD2. Germline lookup yields CDR1 LNHDA and CDR2 SQIVND (reference sequence). The ends lost 5 bases at V and 0 bases at J; junction bases unmatched: 11. The CDR3 length is 17 residues.

The chain links TRBV6-2 or TRBV6-3 to TRBJ1-2, with 7 bases matching TRBD1. From germline, CDR1 is MNHEY and CDR2 SVGEGT. The V segment lost 2 bases and the J segment 3 bases; nucleotides outside the gene matches: 9. The CDR3 sequence is 16 residues long. This chain's CDR3 is CASSYPTGSPYYGYTF. In DNA form, the CDR3 reads TGTGCCAGCAGTTACCCGACAGGGTCCCCTTACTATGGCTACACCTTC.

The chain's CDR3 is CASSLMGGTSGETQYF. The CDR3 nucleotides read TGTGCCAGCAGCTTAATGGGCGGGACTAGCGGGGAGACCCAGTACTTC. The chain combines TRBV7-9 with TRBJ2-5, with TRBD2 identical over 12 bases. The germline V gene encodes CDR1 SEHNR and CDR2 FQNEAQ (reference sequence). The CDR3 runs 16 residues. V lost 2 bases, J lost 5 bases, and 6 bases stayed unmatched. The variable domain in full, with the rest retrieved from reference TRBV7-9 and TRBJ2-5, is DTGVSQNPRHKITKRGQNVTFRCDPISEHNRLYWYRQTLGQGPEFLTYFQNEAQLEKSRLLSDRFSAERPKGSFSTLEIQRTEQGDSAMYLCASSLMGGTSGETQYFGPGTRLLVL.

The chain employs TRBV5-4 and TRBJ1-2; D remains ambiguous. The CDR3 spans 15 residues. The V end was cut by 4 bases, the J end by 4 bases, with 17 bases between. Germline V gene sequence: CDR1 SGHNT, CDR2 YYREEE (reference sequence). CDR3 protein: CASSPDARGTYGYTF. CDR3 DNA sequence: TGTGCCAGCAGCCCGGACGCTCGGGGAACCTATGGCTACACCTTC. The complete variable domain, with remaining parts taken from reference TRBV5-4 and TRBJ1-2, reads ETGVTQSPTHLIKTRGQQVTLRCSSQSGHNTVSWYQQALGQGPQFIFQYYREEENGRGNFPPRFSGLQFPNYSSELNVNALELDDSALYLCASSPDARGTYGYTFGSGTRLTVV.

The J gene is TRBJ1-4, the V gene TRBV5-1, with D possibly matching TRBD1 (5 bases). The V gene lost 5 bases and the J gene lost 7 bases, with 24 bases spanning the gap. The CDR3 consists of 17 residues. CDR1 and CDR2 (germline): SGHRS, YFSETQ. CDR3 in amino acids: CASSPRGGASQGEKLFF. The CDR3 bases are TGCGCCAGCAGTCCGCGGGGAGGGGCCTCGCAGGGTGAAAAACTGTTTTTT.

The rearrangement links TRBV6-2 or TRBV6-3 to TRBJ2-7, with D possibly being TRBD1 or TRBD2 (6 bases each). Looked up from germline, CDR1 is MNHEY and CDR2 is SVGEGT. The CDR3 runs to 14 residues. V shed 5 bases and J shed 0 bases, with 11 bases lying between them. The DNA for the CDR3 is TGTGCCAGCAGTAAAGGGGGGCTCTCCTACGAGCAGTACTTC. Its translation: CASSKGGLSYEQYF.

This chain links TRBV27 with TRBJ2-1; D possibly corresponds to TRBD2 (5 bases). The CDR3 length is 15 residues. Germline-derived CDR1 and CDR2 are MNHEY and SMNVEV (reference sequence). The V gene lost 5 bases and the J gene lost 0 bases, with 11 bases spanning the gap. The CDR3 spells CASSDLGSSYNEQFF. The CDR3, as DNA: TGTGCCAGCAGTGACCTTGGGAGCTCCTACAATGAGCAGTTCTTC.

The CDR3 DNA sequence: TGTGCCAGCAGCTCACGCCCGGGACGGAAAAACTACGAGCAGTACTTC. Translated, it gives CASSSRPGRKNYEQYF. The chain carries TRBV5-8 and TRBJ2-7, with D possibly being TRBD1 or TRBD2 (5 bases each). This CDR3 region has 16 residues. Per germline, CDR1 SGHTS and CDR2 YDEGEE. V lost 3 bases to trimming and J lost 3 bases, with 19 bases between them.

V gene TRBV6-5 combines with J gene TRBJ1-6; the match to TRBD1 covers 7 bases. The CDR3 extends over 14 amino acids. Trimming took 5 bases from V and 5 from J; bases not matched to a gene: 3. CDR1 is MNHEY and CDR2 is SVGAGI in the germline V gene. In DNA form, the CDR3 reads TGTGCCAGCAGTCACGGGACAGATAATTCACCCCTCCACTTT. Amino acid sequence: CASSHGTDNSPLHF.

The chain couples TRBV28 to TRBJ2-7; 8 nucleotides align to TRBD2. There are 14 residues in the CDR3. Germline assignment: CDR1 MDHEN and CDR2 SYDVKM. V was pared by 5 bases and J by 7 bases, with 10 bases of the junction left unmatched. This CDR3 is CASSPPGLGLEQYF. CDR3 sequence (DNA): TGTGCCAGCAGTCCACCGGGACTAGGCCTTGAGCAGTACTTC.

The V gene is TRBV27, the J gene TRBJ2-7; tentative D call: TRBD1 (5 bases). V lost 5 bases, J lost 1 base, and 12 bases lay in between. In germline, CDR1 is MNHEY, CDR2 SMNVEV (reference sequence). The length of the CDR3 is 14 residues. In DNA, the CDR3 is TGTGCCAGCAGTCGCAACCAGGGTTCCTACGAGCAGTACTTC. Protein product: CASSRNQGSYEQYF.

V is TRBV7-9 and J is TRBJ1-1; 7 nucleotides agree with TRBD1. Germline V gene lookup returns CDR1 SEHNR and CDR2 FQNEAQ (reference sequence). The V gene end was trimmed by 4 bases and the J gene end by 7 bases; junction bases not matched to a gene: 9. The CDR3 runs 14 residues. The CDR3 spells CASSSFRGLGEAFF. In DNA, the CDR3 is TGTGCCAGCAGCTCCTTCAGGGGGTTGGGTGAAGCTTTCTTT.

The V call is TRBV6-1, the J call TRBJ2-2, with D possibly TRBD2 on 6 matching bases. There are 14 residues in the CDR3. The V and J ends lost 2 bases and 7 bases respectively, with 11 bases between them. The germline V gene encodes CDR1 MNHNS and CDR2 SASEGT. In DNA, the CDR3 is TGTGCCAGCAGTGAACGGGGGATGGGCGGGGAGCTGTTTTTT. Translating it yields CASSERGMGGELFF.

The chain links TRBV21-1 to TRBJ2-7; no DNA check was done on the table's D call, TRBD2. TRBV21-1 is a recognized pseudogene. The CDR3 covers 16 residues. The CDR3 DNA sequence: TGTGCCAGCAGCAAGTTGGGAGGGTCAGGCTCGGGGGAGCAGTACTTC. This sequence encodes CASSKLGGSGSGEQYF.

For this clone: At one boundary the junction diverges from the germline segment, which might be a read error. The chain combines TRBV28 with TRBJ1-2, with a tentative D call TRBD1 (6 bases). The CDR3 contains 12 residues. Germline CDR1 MDHEN, CDR2 SYDVKM. The CDR3 is CASSLWSGALLF. In DNA form, the CDR3 reads TGTGCCAGCAGTTTGTGGTCGGGGGCCCTCCTCTTC.

The chain carries TRBV28 and TRBJ1-3, with a possible D match to TRBD1 (5 bases). The ends were cut back, 5 bases at V and 0 bases at J, with 14 bases in the middle. Germline CDR1 MDHEN, CDR2 SYDVKM. The CDR3 runs 16 residues. DNA for the CDR3: TGTGCCAGCAGTCCTGGGGGATACGGCTCTGGAAACACCATATATTTT. Encoded protein: CASSPGGYGSGNTIYF.